This TCR beta chain originates from a study of blood T cell repertoires in COVID-19. Data came from immunoSEQ multiplex PCR; TCRdb stores just in-frame clones and leaves some out. This sample has around 130,000 clones, with 84% found just once. Sequencing was carried out using PBMCs or T cells enriched from blood (not recorded which). This receptor was identified in a woman in her fifties or sixties with acute COVID-19.

The CDR3 nucleotides read TGTGCCAGCAGTGAGGGGGACAGGATGAACACTGAAGCTTTCTTT. Amino acid sequence: CASSEGDRMNTEAFF. This rearrangement joins TRBV2 to TRBJ1-1; 8 nucleotides match TRBD1. The CDR3 is 15 residues long. V trimming: 3 bases; J trimming: 0 bases; junction bases outside the gene matches: 3. The germline V gene encodes CDR1 SNHLY and CDR2 FYNNEI.